The 18 T cell receptor beta chains reported below all come from one sample, sequenced in a study of cytomegalovirus exposure and HLA in healthy donors. Primers included in the PCR were 60 Vbeta and 13 Jbeta primers. Method: immunoSEQ multiplex PCR; TCRdb's copy keeps in-frame clones and lacks some. The sample has about 82,000 clones, roughly four fifths seen once. The sequenced sample was PBMCs. Every receptor here comes from a woman aged 50 to 60 in good health and CMV-seropositive.

V gene TRBV19 combines with J gene TRBJ2-7; D may be TRBD2 (5 bases). Germline V gene data show CDR1 as LNHDA and CDR2 as SQIVND (reference sequence). The CDR3 sequence is 12 residues long. The V end lost 1 base, the J end lost 6 bases, and 7 bases lay between the germline ends. CDR3: CASSIGGGEQYF. The CDR3 bases are TGTGCCAGTAGTATAGGCGGAGGCGAGCAGTACTTC.

This sequence joins TRBV11-2 and TRBJ2-3, with D possibly matching TRBD2 (5 bases). Trimming took off 1 base at V and 3 bases at J, with 11 bases between the two ends. The germline V gene encodes CDR1 SGHAT and CDR2 FQNNGV. This CDR3 has 15 residues. The CDR3 spells CASSLVGVATDTQYF. The CDR3 nucleotides read TGTGCCAGCAGCTTAGTTGGGGTAGCGACAGATACGCAGTATTTT. Full variable domain (remainder filled in from reference TRBV11-2 and TRBJ2-3): EAGVAQSPRYKIIEKRQSVAFWCNPISGHATLYWYQQILGQGPKLLIQFQNNGVVDDSQLPKDRFSAERLKGVDSTLKIQPAKLEDSAVYLCASSLVGVATDTQYFGPGTRLTVL.

This clone was detected only a few times. J is TRBJ2-1 and V is TRBV4-1; 9 bases fit TRBD2. The CDR3 runs 17 residues. The V gene end was trimmed by 1 base and the J gene end by 3 bases; junction bases not matched to a gene: 7. CDR1 and CDR2 (germline): MGHRA, YSYEKL. The CDR3, as DNA: TGCGCCAGCAGCCAAGTCGGGTCTAGCGGGGTCTACAATGAGCAGTTCTTC. This gives the protein CASSQVGSSGVYNEQFF.

The CDR3 reads CSAQAGDTYEQYF. In nucleotides, the CDR3 is TGCAGCGCTCAGGCAGGGGACACCTACGAGCAGTACTTC. The rearrangement joins TRBV29-1 to TRBJ2-7; the D gene is possibly TRBD1 (6 bases). This CDR3 comprises 13 residues. Germline V gives CDR1 SQVTM, CDR2 ANQGSEA. Trimming removed 7 bases from V and 2 bases from J, with 15 bases in between.

This chain links TRBV5-1 with TRBJ1-2; D remains unclear. V dropped 5 bases and J dropped 4 bases, with 9 bases sitting between them. The CDR3 totals 12 residues. Germline V lookup: CDR1 SGHRS, CDR2 YFSETQ. The CDR3 nucleotides are TGCGCCAGCAGTGGCGGATCCTATGGCTACACCTTC. Its translation is CASSGGSYGYTF.

The rearrangement links TRBV5-4 to TRBJ2-2, with D maybe TRBD1 (5 bases). This CDR3 spans 13 amino acids. V was pared by 4 bases and J by 5 bases, with 9 bases between. In germline, CDR1 is SGHNT, CDR2 YYREEE (reference sequence). The CDR3: CASSRGGTGELFF. DNA for the CDR3: TGTGCCAGCAGCAGGGGTGGGACCGGGGAGCTGTTTTTT. The entire variable domain, with the rest obtained from reference TRBV5-4 and TRBJ2-2, is as follows: ETGVTQSPTHLIKTRGQQVTLRCSSQSGHNTVSWYQQALGQGPQFIFQYYREEENGRGNFPPRFSGLQFPNYSSELNVNALELDDSALYLCASSRGGTGELFFGEGSRLTVL.

V is TRBV19 and J is TRBJ2-1; 12 nucleotides match TRBD2. The CDR3 loop spans 15 amino acids. Germline V CDR1 and CDR2: LNHDA, SQIVND (reference sequence). Unmatched junction bases numbered 3, after V lost 3 bases and J lost 6 bases. The CDR3 sequence: CASSILAGGLNEQFF. The CDR3 DNA reads TGTGCCAGTAGTATCCTAGCGGGGGGGCTCAATGAGCAGTTCTTC.

The chain has TRBV19 and TRBJ2-6; 7 bases are shared with TRBD1. The CDR3 contains 19 residues. CDR1 is LNHDA, CDR2 SQIVND, per germline (reference sequence). J was trimmed by 0 bases and V by 3 bases; bases with no gene match: 11. CDR3 bases: TGTGCCAGTAGTATTTTTCCCGGGACAGCGATCTCTGGGGCCAACGTCCTGACTTTC. Translated: CASSIFPGTAISGANVLTF.

This clone was observed a handful of times. This rearrangement joins TRBV5-6 to TRBJ1-5; no definite D call. This CDR3 spans 12 amino acids. V was trimmed by 2 bases and J by 6 bases, leaving 6 bases between them. Germline values: CDR1 SGHDT, CDR2 YYEEEE. The chain's CDR3 is CASSFGSQPQHF. The CDR3 coding sequence is TGTGCCAGCAGCTTCGGGAGTCAGCCCCAGCATTTT.

The CDR3 region is CASRARSSGETQYF. The CDR3 bases are TGTGCCAGCAGGGCAAGGAGTTCTGGGGAGACCCAGTACTTC. The chain uses TRBV28 and TRBJ2-5; D unclear. V was shortened by 6 bases and J by 5 bases, with 16 bases between the two germline ends. Looked up from germline, CDR1 is MDHEN and CDR2 is SYDVKM. The length of the CDR3 is 14 residues.

The chain joins TRBV10-2 to TRBJ2-7; 14 bases match TRBD2. The CDR3 is made up of 14 amino acids. Trimming took 8 bases from V and 3 from J; bases not matched to a gene: 3. The V gene's germline CDR1 is WSHSY and CDR2 SAAADI. CDR3 region: CASGGLAGVYEQYF. CDR3 nucleotide sequence: TGCGCCAGCGGGGGACTAGCGGGAGTCTACGAGCAGTACTTC.

This clone occurred once. The chain joins TRBV6-1 to TRBJ1-4; D not certain. Germline V gives CDR1 MNHNS, CDR2 SASEGT. Trimming shortened V by 2 bases and J by 2 bases, and 18 bases separated the two germline ends. The CDR3 runs to 18 residues. The CDR3 protein is CASSELWASGGTNEKLFF. CDR3 nucleotide sequence: TGTGCCAGCAGTGAACTCTGGGCGTCTGGAGGTACTAATGAAAAACTGTTTTTT.

There are a few counts of this clone. This chain uses TRBV9 with TRBJ1-2; D call uncertain. Trimming removed 0 bases at V and 8 bases at J, with 11 bases between. CDR3 length: 13 amino acids. In germline, CDR1 is SGDLS, CDR2 YYNGEE. CDR3 DNA: TGTGCCAGCAGCGTAGCCGGAGATGGGGGCTACACCTTC. Translation gives CASSVAGDGGYTF. The full variable domain, its missing parts supplied by reference TRBV9 and TRBJ1-2, is DSGVTQTPKHLITATGQRVTLRCSPRSGDLSVYWYQQSLDQGLQFLIQYYNGEERAKGNILERFSAQQFPDLHSELNLSSLELGDSALYFCASSVAGDGGYTFGSGTRLTVV.

The J gene is TRBJ2-5, the V gene TRBV27; D is uncertain. The CDR3 spans 13 residues. The germline gives CDR1 MNHEY, CDR2 SMNVEV (reference sequence). V gave up 5 bases and J gave up 2 bases, with 9 bases separating them. The chain's CDR3 is CASSPYGQETQYF. In DNA form, the CDR3 reads TGTGCCAGCAGTCCCTACGGGCAAGAGACCCAGTACTTC.

The CDR3: CASSEPGAGETQYF. In nucleotides, the CDR3 is TGTGCCAGCAGTGAGCCGGGAGCGGGGGAGACCCAGTACTTC. The gene calls are TRBV6-1 and TRBJ2-5, with TRBD2 matching 7 bases. Per germline, CDR1 MNHNS and CDR2 SASEGT. CDR3 length: 14 amino acids. After removal of 3 bases from V and 5 bases from J, the junction contained 6 bases not matched to a gene.

This chain connects TRBV29-1 to TRBJ2-3, with 8 positions matching TRBD2. With V trimmed by 3 bases and J by 0 bases, 11 bases remained unmatched. This CDR3 spans 17 amino acids. Looked up from germline, CDR1 is SQVTM and CDR2 is ANQGSEA. The CDR3 sequence is CSVDGAGGTLSTDTQYF. As DNA, the CDR3 is TGCAGCGTTGACGGGGCGGGAGGTACTCTTAGCACAGATACGCAGTATTTT.

This chain connects TRBV15 to TRBJ1-5; possibly TRBD1 for D (5 bases). V dropped 0 bases and J dropped 4 bases, with 7 bases sitting between them. There are 14 residues in the CDR3. The germline V gene encodes CDR1 LNHNV and CDR2 YYDKDF (reference sequence). CDR3 residues: CATSREAGNQPQHF. DNA for the CDR3: TGTGCCACCAGCAGAGAGGCAGGGAATCAGCCCCAGCATTTT.

This clone was seen once. V and J are TRBV15 and TRBJ2-1; maybe TRBD2 (5 bases). V lost 0 bases to trimming and J lost 7 bases, with 7 bases between them. CDR1 and CDR2 (germline): LNHNV, YYDKDF (reference sequence). This CDR3 contains 13 residues. CDR3 sequence (DNA): TGTGCCACCAGCAGAGATTGGAGGAATGAGCAGTTCTTC. It yields the protein CATSRDWRNEQFF.